These 19 T cell receptor beta chains were sequenced from one sample in a study of neurological immune-mediated disorders. TCRdb ran MiXCR on the 5' RACE reads and lists one entry per CDR3 protein. The sample contains approximately 87,000 distinct CDR3 sequences, 13% to 15% of which appear only once. Sample: PBMCs. All receptors derive from a woman in her forties or fifties in good health.

This clonotype was observed many times. The chain carries TRBV10-3 and TRBJ1-1; D is undetermined. The CDR3 has 13 residues. Trimming left V 4 bases short and J 5 bases short, with 11 bases between. Per germline, CDR1 ENHRY and CDR2 SYGVKD. CDR3 amino acids: CAISGSRETEAFF. DNA for the CDR3: TGTGCCATCAGTGGCTCCAGAGAGACTGAAGCTTTCTTT.

This clonotype was seen repeatedly, ten times or more. The chain joins TRBV12-3 or TRBV12-4 to TRBJ2-1; D is possibly TRBD1 (6 bases). CDR3 size: 14 residues. Trimming took 4 bases from V and 7 from J, leaving 14 bases between them. CDR3 in amino acids: CASSSWTALNEQFF. CDR3 bases: TGTGCCAGCAGTTCCTGGACAGCTTTAAATGAGCAGTTCTTC.

The sample holds many counts of this clonotype. The V gene is TRBV6-2 or TRBV6-3, the J gene TRBJ1-1; tentatively, D is TRBD1 (6 bases). The CDR3 is 14 residues long. CDR1 is MNHEY, CDR2 SVGEGT, per germline. V lost 7 bases, J lost 1 base, and 13 bases lay in between. The CDR3 spells CASNNRVANTEAFF. CDR3 nucleotide sequence: TGTGCCAGCAACAACAGGGTGGCGAACACTGAAGCTTTCTTT.

This clonotype was recorded many times. The chain joins TRBV30 to TRBJ2-6; 8 nucleotides align to TRBD1. This CDR3 comprises 18 residues. Per germline, CDR1 GTSNPN and CDR2 SVGIG (reference sequence). V shed 3 bases, J shed 4 bases, and the junction held 14 bases outside the gene matches. DNA for the CDR3: TGTGCCTGGAGGCGAGGGGGGACAGGTTTCTTCGGGGCCAACGTCCTGACTTTC. It encodes CAWRRGGTGFFGANVLTF.

This clonotype was detected many times. The rearrangement joins TRBV5-1 to TRBJ2-2; TRBD2 aligns across 9 bases. The CDR3 loop spans 16 amino acids. The trim removed 4 bases at V and 6 bases at J, leaving 10 bases unmatched. Germline-derived CDR1 and CDR2 are SGHRS and YFSETQ. CDR3 sequence reads: CASSPRAGGEAGELFF. Written as DNA, the CDR3 is TGCGCCAGCAGCCCTCGAGCGGGGGGAGAGGCCGGGGAGCTGTTTTTT.

Many counts were recorded for this clonotype. The chain joins TRBV9 to TRBJ2-2; TRBD2 aligns across 8 bases. The germline gives CDR1 SGDLS, CDR2 YYNGEE. V was clipped by 0 bases and J by 0 bases; unmatched bases: 10. The CDR3 runs to 19 residues. In DNA form, the CDR3 reads TGTGCCAGCAGCGTAGTAGGGGTCGTAGCGGGACCGAACACCGGGGAGCTGTTTTTT. It specifies CASSVVGVVAGPNTGELFF.

The table lists this clonotype with many counts. The rearrangement joins TRBV20-1 to TRBJ2-1, with 15 bases fitting TRBD2. This CDR3 is 14 amino acids long. Trimming took 4 bases from V and 7 from J; bases not matched to a gene: 2. Germline V gene data show CDR1 as DFQATT and CDR2 as SNEGSKA (reference sequence). Written as DNA, the CDR3 is TGCAGTGCTATAGGGACTAGCGGGGGGAATGAGCAGTTCTTC. It yields the protein CSAIGTSGGNEQFF.

Ten or more counts support this clonotype. The chain couples TRBV28 to TRBJ1-5, with D possibly matching TRBD1 (5 bases). V gave up 3 bases and J gave up 5 bases, with 14 bases separating them. Germline values: CDR1 MDHEN, CDR2 SYDVKM. The CDR3 is 15 amino acids. CDR3 coding DNA: TGTGCCAGCAGTTTTGGGGGTGGGCCCTATCAGCCCCAGCATTTT. It yields the protein CASSFGGGPYQPQHF. The full variable domain, completed using reference TRBV28 and TRBJ1-5, is DVKVTQSSRYLVKRTGEKVFLECVQDMDHENMFWYRQDPGLGLRLIYFSYDVKMKEKGDIPEGYSVSREKKERFSLILESASTNQTSMYLCASSFGGGPYQPQHFGDGTRLSIL.

V usage is TRBV12-3 or TRBV12-4 and J usage is TRBJ2-1; 7 bases agree with TRBD1. The junction had 9 bases not matched to a gene; V was cut back by 6 bases and J by 7 bases. The CDR3 sequence is 14 residues long. In DNA form, the CDR3 reads TGTGCCAGCAGCGCCCTGACAGGGAATAATGAGCAGTTCTTC. It specifies CASSALTGNNEQFF.

This clonotype was picked up many times. The chain has TRBV5-1 and TRBJ2-1; D may be TRBD2 (5 bases). The germline V gene encodes CDR1 SGHRS and CDR2 YFSETQ. This CDR3 is built from 16 residues. V dropped 10 bases and J dropped 7 bases, with 27 bases sitting between them. For the CDR3, the DNA is TGCGCCTCCCTCCGGGCAACGGGATCCGGACGAAATGAGCAGTTCTTC. Translating gives CASLRATGSGRNEQFF.

This clonotype came up once. The rearrangement uses TRBV27 and TRBJ1-1; tentative D call: TRBD1 (5 bases). Per the germline V gene, CDR1 is MNHEY and CDR2 is SMNVEV (reference sequence). V shed 0 bases and J shed 11 bases, with 22 bases lying between them. This CDR3 comprises 16 residues. The CDR3 region has the DNA TGTGCCAGCAGTTTATCGCAAATAGGAGCTCGGGACGGGGCTTTCTTT. It yields the protein CASSLSQIGARDGAFF.

In the case of this clonotype: Without the conserved terminal phenylalanine or tryptophan, this CDR3 likely stems from a read error. Because the CDR3's place on the DNA is in doubt, the DNA is left out and the CDR3 is given as listed by TCRdb. The chain carries TRBV20-1 and TRBJ1-2. The CDR3 is 14 residues long, counting both termini. CDR1 and CDR2 from the germline V gene are DFQATT and SNEGSKA (reference sequence). This CDR3 is CSARDSLGSYGYAL.

About this clonotype itself: It may be a read error: a sequence one base away is much more abundant. V gene TRBV5-1 combines with J gene TRBJ1-2, with a weak D call TRBD1 (5 bases). Germline lookup yields CDR1 SGHRS and CDR2 YFSETQ. The CDR3 runs to 14 residues. CDR3 amino acids: CANSFVTGNYGYTF. CDR3 DNA: TGCGCCAACAGCTTCGTCACAGGCAACTATGGCTACACCTTC. Full variable domain (missing parts from reference TRBV5-1 and TRBJ1-2): KAGVTQTPRYLIKTRGQQVTLSCSPISGHRSVSWYQQTPGQGLQFLFEYFSETQRNKGNFPGRFSGRQFSNSRSEMNVSTLELGDSALYLCANSFVTGNYGYTFGSGTRLTVV.

This clonotype was observed a handful of times. V usage is TRBV3-1 and J usage is TRBJ2-5; no reliable D call. The germline CDR1 and CDR2 sequences are LGHDT and YNNKEL (reference sequence). V was cut by 4 bases and J by 4 bases, with 7 bases left in between. This CDR3 has 12 amino acids. CDR3 residues: CASSPLGETQYF. Written as DNA, the CDR3 is TGTGCCAGCAGCCCCCTTGGAGAGACCCAGTACTTC.

This sequence joins TRBV2 and TRBJ1-5, with D unresolved. The V end was cut by 5 bases, the J end by 5 bases, with 19 bases between. The CDR3 is made up of 16 amino acids. From germline, CDR1 is SNHLY and CDR2 FYNNEI. The CDR3 sequence is CASSYRPRGLHQPQHF. CDR3 DNA: TGTGCCAGCAGTTATCGTCCACGGGGTTTGCATCAGCCCCAGCATTTT. Variable domain in full (rest from reference TRBV2 and TRBJ1-5): EPEVTQTPSHQVTQMGQEVILRCVPISNHLYFYWYRQILGQKVEFLVSFYNNEISEKSEIFDDQFSVERPDGSNFTLKIRSTKLEDSAMYFCASSYRPRGLHQPQHFGDGTRLSIL.

This clonotype was counted at least ten times. This chain joins TRBV3-1 and TRBJ1-5; D unresolved. This CDR3 contains 12 residues. V gave up 2 bases and J gave up 7 bases, with 6 bases separating them. The germline V gene has CDR1 LGHDT and CDR2 YNNKEL (reference sequence). The CDR3 DNA follows: TGTGCCAGCAGCCAAAATGACCAGCCCCAGCATTTT. The encoded protein is CASSQNDQPQHF. The variable domain in full, with the rest retrieved from reference TRBV3-1 and TRBJ1-5, is DTAVSQTPKYLVTQMGNDKSIKCEQNLGHDTMYWYKQDSKKFLKIMFSYNNKELIINETVPNRFSPKSPDKAHLNLHINSLELGDSAVYFCASSQNDQPQHFGDGTRLSIL.

This clonotype was seen many times. Mismatch with germline at one junction end may stem from a read error. The rearrangement links TRBV7-7 to TRBJ2-2, with a possible D match to TRBD2 (5 bases). This CDR3 has 16 residues. The germline CDR1 and CDR2 sequences are SSHAT and FNYEAQ (reference sequence). This CDR3 reads CASSPLPRGNTGELFF. CDR3 coding DNA: TGTGCTAGCAGCCCACTACCCCGGGGAAACACCGGGGAGCTGTTTTTT.

The sample holds many counts of this clonotype. The rearrangement uses TRBV28 and TRBJ2-3; D is perhaps TRBD1 (5 bases). V dropped 3 bases and J dropped 2 bases, with 12 bases sitting between them. The CDR3 has 15 amino acids. CDR1 and CDR2 (germline): MDHEN, SYDVKM. The CDR3 here is CASSFPLGDTDTQYF. The CDR3 DNA is TGTGCCAGCAGTTTTCCCCTAGGGGACACAGATACGCAGTATTTT. The full variable domain, rest sourced from reference TRBV28 and TRBJ2-3, is DVKVTQSSRYLVKRTGEKVFLECVQDMDHENMFWYRQDPGLGLRLIYFSYDVKMKEKGDIPEGYSVSREKKERFSLILESASTNQTSMYLCASSFPLGDTDTQYFGPGTRLTVL.

There are many counts of this clonotype. CDR3 DNA: TGCGCCAGCAGCAGTTTTTCCCAGCAAGAGACCCAGTACTTC. It translates to CASSSFSQQETQYF. The chain couples TRBV5-1 to TRBJ2-5; D ambiguous. V was cut by 4 bases and J by 2 bases, with 12 bases left in between. Per germline, CDR1 SGHRS and CDR2 YFSETQ. The CDR3 totals 14 residues.